This entry lists 16 T cell receptor beta chains sequenced from one sample in a study of radiation and T cells in renal cell carcinoma. Some clones are missing from TCRdb's copy, which holds only in-frame ones; the method was immunoSEQ multiplex PCR. This table has around 81,000 clones, around four fifths appearing once. Time point here: blood 4 weeks post-SBRT, at nephrectomy. As to treatment: 15 Gy SBRT to primary tumor, nephrectomy 4 weeks later. The specimen comprised blood, sampled from a patient whose treatment included radiotherapy and nephrectomy. The receptors stem from a middle-aged man with renal cell carcinoma.

The rearrangement links TRBV5-1 to TRBJ2-7; the match to TRBD1 covers 8 bases. The ends lost 2 bases at V and 2 bases at J; junction bases unmatched: 6. This CDR3 contains 15 residues. CDR1 and CDR2 (germline): SGHRS, YFSETQ. CDR3 sequence reads: CASSFDGQGTYEQYF. The CDR3 DNA reads as TGCGCCAGCAGCTTTGACGGACAGGGCACCTACGAGCAGTACTTC. The full variable domain, with the rest looked up from reference TRBV5-1 and TRBJ2-7, is KAGVTQTPRYLIKTRGQQVTLSCSPISGHRSVSWYQQTPGQGLQFLFEYFSETQRNKGNFPGRFSGRQFSNSRSEMNVSTLELGDSALYLCASSFDGQGTYEQYFGPGTRLTVT.

The rearrangement joins TRBV13 to TRBJ2-7, with D uncertain. Trimming left V 5 bases short and J 6 bases short, with 14 bases between. Germline values: CDR1 PRHDT, CDR2 FYEKMQ (reference sequence). This CDR3 region has 13 residues. CDR3 protein: CASSEDSYSEQYF. In DNA, the CDR3 is TGTGCCAGCAGCGAAGATTCCTATTCCGAGCAGTACTTC.

The V call is TRBV27, the J call TRBJ1-2, with unresolved D. This CDR3 comprises 15 residues. Trimming left V 0 bases short and J 4 bases short, with 12 bases between. In germline, CDR1 is MNHEY, CDR2 SMNVEV (reference sequence). This chain's CDR3 is CASSLSEGGGYGYTF. The CDR3, as DNA: TGTGCCAGCAGTTTATCGGAGGGAGGAGGCTATGGCTACACCTTC.

This chain links TRBV4-2 with TRBJ2-5, with D possibly TRBD1 on 6 matching bases. The germline V gene encodes CDR1 LGHNA and CDR2 YNFKEQ. The CDR3 is 16 residues long. Trimming cost V 1 base and J 7 bases, with 19 bases left between them. For the CDR3, the DNA is TGTGCCAGCAGCCAAGTCACAGGGCTCATGGCGGGGACCCAGTACTTC. As protein: CASSQVTGLMAGTQYF.

The gene calls are TRBV4-1 and TRBJ2-1; 10 bases are shared with TRBD1. Germline values: CDR1 MGHRA, CDR2 YSYEKL. V dropped 2 bases and J dropped 6; count of bases not matched to a gene: 4. The CDR3 sequence is 15 residues long. CDR3 sequence (DNA): TGCGCCAGCAGCCAACCGGACAGGGGGGGCAATGAGCAGTTCTTC. This codes for CASSQPDRGGNEQFF.

The CDR3 loop reads CASSLWTGTNTGELFF. The CDR3 DNA reads TGTGCCAGCAGCTTGTGGACGGGGACGAACACCGGGGAGCTGTTTTTT. V usage is TRBV5-4 and J usage is TRBJ2-2; D possibly corresponds to TRBD2 (5 bases). The germline gives CDR1 SGHNT, CDR2 YYREEE (reference sequence). V lost 1 base, J lost 0 bases, and 10 bases lay in between. The length of the CDR3 is 16 residues.

This rearrangement joins TRBV5-1 to TRBJ1-5; D unclear. The germline V and J ends were trimmed by 0 bases and 6 bases, with 7 bases remaining between them. Germline CDR1 is SGHRS and CDR2 is YFSETQ. The CDR3 runs 13 residues. The CDR3 DNA sequence: TGCGCCAGCAGCTTGGACAACTCTCAGCCCCAGCATTTT. It yields the protein CASSLDNSQPQHF.

The chain employs TRBV29-1 and TRBJ1-1; no reliable D call. Trimming removed 5 bases from V and 1 base from J, with 11 bases in between. Germline loops: CDR1 SQVTM, CDR2 ANQGSEA. This CDR3 is 13 amino acids long. The CDR3 coding sequence is TGCAGCGTTAGAGAGGTTGGGAACACTGAAGCTTTCTTT. Protein: CSVREVGNTEAFF.

The chain carries TRBV30 and TRBJ1-5, with D maybe TRBD1 (5 bases). The germline V gene encodes CDR1 GTSNPN and CDR2 SVGIG (reference sequence). Trimming removed 3 bases at V and 9 bases at J, with 9 bases between. The CDR3 consists of 11 residues. In DNA, the CDR3 is TGTGCCTGGAGCGGGGGGGGGCCCCAGCATTTT. Translating gives CAWSGGGPQHF.

The J gene is TRBJ2-7, the V gene TRBV2, with 9 nucleotides matching TRBD1. With 8 bases clipped from V and 5 bases from J, the junction kept 10 bases outside the gene matches. Germline CDR1 reads SNHLY; CDR2 reads FYNNEI. This CDR3 is built from 14 residues. CDR3 loop: CASRAGTGINEQYF. CDR3 sequence (DNA): TGTGCCAGCCGCGCAGGGACAGGGATTAACGAGCAGTACTTC. The variable domain in full, with the rest retrieved from reference TRBV2 and TRBJ2-7, is EPEVTQTPSHQVTQMGQEVILRCVPISNHLYFYWYRQILGQKVEFLVSFYNNEISEKSEIFDDQFSVERPDGSNFTLKIRSTKLEDSAMYFCASRAGTGINEQYFGPGTRLTVT.

This clone occurred once. This chain links TRBV7-3 with TRBJ2-3; 13 bases line up with TRBD2. The CDR3 runs 21 residues. With 2 bases clipped from V and 0 bases from J, the junction kept 14 bases outside the gene matches. Germline loops: CDR1 SGHTA, CDR2 FQGTGA. In nucleotides, the CDR3 is TGTGCCAGCAGCTTACGGGGCGCTGGACTAGCGGGAGCCCGGAGCACAGATACGCAGTATTTT. Translation gives CASSLRGAGLAGARSTDTQYF.

The V and J genes are TRBV11-2 and TRBJ2-1, with D unclear. Germline V gene data show CDR1 as SGHAT and CDR2 as FQNNGV. V was pared by 1 base and J by 10 bases, with 5 bases between. The CDR3 has 11 amino acids. The CDR3 nucleotides are TGTGCCAGCAGCTTAGTTTTGGAGCAGTTCTTC. This sequence encodes CASSLVLEQFF.

This clone was observed a few times. The rearrangement joins TRBV18 to TRBJ1-2; D remains unclear. The CDR3 is 15 residues long. V shed 2 bases and J shed 6 bases, with 16 bases lying between them. Per the germline V gene, CDR1 is KGHSH and CDR2 is LQKENI. The DNA for the CDR3 is TGTGCCAGCTCACCAAATACCGCTAGGAGTAATGGCTACACCTTC. Encoded protein: CASSPNTARSNGYTF. Complete variable domain (other parts from reference TRBV18 and TRBJ1-2): NAGVMQNPRHLVRRRGQEARLRCSPMKGHSHVYWYRQLPEEGLKFMVYLQKENIIDESGMPKERFSAEFPKEGPSILRIQQVVRGDSAAYFCASSPNTARSNGYTFGSGTRLTVV.

The chain recombines TRBV27 with TRBJ1-2; no reliable D call. Trimming took off 0 bases at V and 4 bases at J, with 15 bases between the two ends. Germline-derived CDR1 and CDR2 are MNHEY and SMNVEV (reference sequence). This CDR3 comprises 16 residues. The CDR3 DNA follows: TGTGCCAGCAGTTTATCGGCCGGTGCTGATTCCTATGGCTACACCTTC. This gives the protein CASSLSAGADSYGYTF.

This sequence joins TRBV21-1 and TRBJ2-3; the table's D gene call, TRBD1, was not cross checked with the DNA. TRBV21-1 is marked as a pseudogene. The CDR3 extends over 14 amino acids. CDR3 sequence reads: CARPRQGNTDTQYF. CDR3 bases: TGTGCCAGGCCGAGACAGGGAAACACAGATACGCAGTATTTT.

The chain uses TRBV5-4 and TRBJ2-7; TRBD2 agrees at 13 bases. Trimming removed 0 bases from V and 3 bases from J; junction bases left unmatched: 3. The CDR3 sequence is 16 residues long. Germline V gene sequence: CDR1 SGHNT, CDR2 YYREEE (reference sequence). In DNA form, the CDR3 reads TGTGCCAGCAGCTTGGGACTAGCGGGGGGATTCTACGAGCAGTACTTC. As protein: CASSLGLAGGFYEQYF.